This TCR beta chain was sequenced for a study of blood T cell repertoires in COVID-19. Data came from immunoSEQ multiplex PCR; TCRdb stores just in-frame clones and leaves some out. Seen here are about 80,000 clones, 60% to 80% observed once, and the top ten hold 15% to 20%. Only a few counts were recorded for this clone. This receptor was identified in a man aged 70 or older with active or convalescent COVID-19. Sequencing was carried out using peripheral blood.

CDR3 in DNA: TGTGCCAGCAGGACGAGACAGGGGCGGGACAATCAGCCCCAGCATTTT. It encodes CASRTRQGRDNQPQHF. The rearrangement links TRBV28 to TRBJ1-5; 8 bases align to TRBD1. The germline V gene encodes CDR1 MDHEN and CDR2 SYDVKM. Unmatched junction bases numbered 10, after V lost 6 bases and J lost 3 bases. The CDR3 runs 16 residues. The variable domain in full, completed from reference TRBV28 and TRBJ1-5, reads DVKVTQSSRYLVKRTGEKVFLECVQDMDHENMFWYRQDPGLGLRLIYFSYDVKMKEKGDIPEGYSVSREKKERFSLILESASTNQTSMYLCASRTRQGRDNQPQHFGDGTRLSIL.